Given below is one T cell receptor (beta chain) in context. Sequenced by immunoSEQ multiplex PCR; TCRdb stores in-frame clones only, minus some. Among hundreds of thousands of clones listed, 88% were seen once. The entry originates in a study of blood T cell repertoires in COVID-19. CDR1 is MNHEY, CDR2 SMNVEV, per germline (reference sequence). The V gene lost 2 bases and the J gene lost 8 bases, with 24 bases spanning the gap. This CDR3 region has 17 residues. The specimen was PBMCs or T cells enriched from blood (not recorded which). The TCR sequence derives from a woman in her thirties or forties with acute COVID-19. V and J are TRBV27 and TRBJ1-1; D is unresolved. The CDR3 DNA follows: TGTGCCAGCAGTTTAACGGCCGGGAGTCGACCCCAAACCGAAGCTTTCTTT. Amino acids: CASSLTAGSRPQTEAFF.